The rows below give T cell receptor beta chains drawn from one sample of a study of CD8 T cells in ankylosing spondylitis. TCRdb used MiXCR to reprocess the 5' RACE reads, holding one entry per CDR3 protein. The profile covers approximately 290,000 distinct CDR3 sequences, with roughly 20% appearing a single time and about 3.5% taken by the ten largest. Specimen: blood, either unsorted or a sorted T cell fraction (not recorded which). The receptors derive from a female donor with ankylosing spondylitis or in good health (not recorded which). Both conserved end residues are part of each CDR3. The D gene is left open where the match is weak. Expanded clones are given a class, and other clones once, few, many or no size at all.

j_call: TRBJ2-5
d_call: -
v_call: TRBV3-1
clone_size: few
cdr3_aa: CASSQERRASGQETQYF
cdr3_nt: TGTGCCAGCAGCCAAGAAAGAAGAGCCTCAGGCCAAGAGACCCAGTACTTC

j_call: TRBJ2-3
d_call: -
v_call: TRBV20-1
clone_size: -
cdr3_aa: CSARDPRRGTDTQYF
cdr3_nt: TGCAGTGCTAGAGATCCCAGACGGGGCACAGATACGCAGTATTTT

j_call: TRBJ2-1
d_call: TRBD2
v_call: TRBV7-2
clone_size: few
cdr3_aa: CASNLSGGRFEQFF
cdr3_nt: TGTGCCAGCAACCTCAGCGGGGGCAGGTTTGAGCAGTTCTTC

j_call: TRBJ2-7
d_call: -
v_call: TRBV20-1
clone_size: many
cdr3_aa: CSAPTGGPYEQYF
cdr3_nt: TGCAGTGCCCCCACCGGAGGCCCCTACGAGCAGTACTTC

j_call: TRBJ2-3
d_call: TRBD2
v_call: TRBV5-1
clone_size: -
cdr3_aa: CASSLSAGEGDTQYF
cdr3_nt: TGCGCCAGCAGCTTGTCTGCGGGAGAAGGAGATACGCAGTATTTT

j_call: TRBJ2-1
d_call: -
v_call: TRBV7-8
clone_size: -
cdr3_aa: CASSSTSIGKVDEQFF
cdr3_nt: TGTGCCAGCAGCTCCACTAGTATTGGAAAGGTCGATGAGCAGTTCTTC

j_call: TRBJ1-6
d_call: -
v_call: TRBV5-1
clone_size: -
cdr3_aa: CASSPGGGRAYNSPLHF
cdr3_nt: TGCGCCAGCAGCCCAGGCGGTGGACGGGCCTATAATTCACCCCTCCACTTT

j_call: TRBJ2-7
d_call: -
v_call: TRBV20-1
clone_size: many
cdr3_aa: CSTRDLNYEQYF
cdr3_nt: TGCAGTACACGGGACTTAAACTACGAGCAGTACTTC

j_call: TRBJ2-3
d_call: -
v_call: TRBV20-1
clone_size: few
cdr3_aa: CSALRGTDTQYF
cdr3_nt: TGCAGTGCCCTCCGAGGCACAGATACGCAGTATTTT

j_call: TRBJ1-1
d_call: -
v_call: TRBV5-1
clone_size: -
cdr3_aa: CASSLQGGHTEAFF
cdr3_nt: TGCGCCAGCAGCTTACAGGGTGGGCACACTGAAGCTTTCTTT